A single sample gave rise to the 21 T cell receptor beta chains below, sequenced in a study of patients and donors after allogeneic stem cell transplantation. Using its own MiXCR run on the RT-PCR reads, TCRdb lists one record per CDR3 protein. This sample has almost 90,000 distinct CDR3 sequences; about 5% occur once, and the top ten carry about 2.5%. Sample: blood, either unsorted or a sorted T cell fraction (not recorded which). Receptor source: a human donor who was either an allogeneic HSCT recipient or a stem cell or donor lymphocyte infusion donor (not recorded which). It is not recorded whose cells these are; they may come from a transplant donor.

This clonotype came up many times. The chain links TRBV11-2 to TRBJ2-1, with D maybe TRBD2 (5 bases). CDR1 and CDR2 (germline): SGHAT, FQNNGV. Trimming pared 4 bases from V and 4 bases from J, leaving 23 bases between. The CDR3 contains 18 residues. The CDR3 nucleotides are TGTGCCAGCAGCTCCTGGCGAGGAGCGGACCCCCAGTACAATGAGCAGTTCTTC. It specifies CASSSWRGADPQYNEQFF.

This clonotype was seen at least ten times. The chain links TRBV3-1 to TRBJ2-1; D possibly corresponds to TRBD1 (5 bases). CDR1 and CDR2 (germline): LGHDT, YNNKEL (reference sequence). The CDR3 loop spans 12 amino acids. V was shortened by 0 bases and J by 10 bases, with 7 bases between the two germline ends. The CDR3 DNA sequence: TGTGCCAGCAGCCAAGACCGGACAGAGCAGTTCTTC. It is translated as CASSQDRTEQFF.

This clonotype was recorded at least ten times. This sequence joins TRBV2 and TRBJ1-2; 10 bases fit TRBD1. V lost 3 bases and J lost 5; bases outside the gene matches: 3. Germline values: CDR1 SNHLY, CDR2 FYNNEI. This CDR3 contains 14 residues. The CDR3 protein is CASSEDRGLYGYTF. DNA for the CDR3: TGTGCCAGCAGTGAGGACAGGGGGTTATATGGCTACACCTTC.

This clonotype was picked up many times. The CDR3 bases are TGTGCCAGCAGCCAAGATGGAGGAGGGATAGTAGTTGGCTACACCTTC. This translates into CASSQDGGGIVVGYTF. The J gene is TRBJ1-2, the V gene TRBV14; D remains ambiguous. Germline-derived CDR1 and CDR2 are SGHDN and FVKESK. The CDR3 totals 16 residues. Trimming removed 0 bases from V and 7 bases from J, with 18 bases in between.

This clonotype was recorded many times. CDR3: CAISEMGTQYF. The CDR3 DNA sequence: TGTGCCATCAGTGAGATGGGGACCCAGTACTTC. This sequence joins TRBV10-3 and TRBJ2-5; no firm D call. The CDR3 is 11 amino acids. V was cut by 2 bases and J by 7 bases, with 5 bases left in between. Per germline, CDR1 ENHRY and CDR2 SYGVKD.

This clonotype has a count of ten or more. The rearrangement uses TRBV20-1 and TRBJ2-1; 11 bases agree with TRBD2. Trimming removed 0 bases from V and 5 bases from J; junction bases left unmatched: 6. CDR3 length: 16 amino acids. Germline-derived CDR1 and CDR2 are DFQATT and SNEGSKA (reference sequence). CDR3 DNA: TGCAGTGCTAGAGATGGAGTAGCGGGGGGGGACAATGAGCAGTTCTTC. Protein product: CSARDGVAGGDNEQFF.

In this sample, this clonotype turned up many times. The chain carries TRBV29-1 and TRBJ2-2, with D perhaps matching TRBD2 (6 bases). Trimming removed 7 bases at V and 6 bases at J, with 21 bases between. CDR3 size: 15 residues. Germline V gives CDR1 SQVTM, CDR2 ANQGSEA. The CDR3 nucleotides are TGCAGCGACCGCGGGGACGGTTGGTGTCCCGGGGAGCTGTTTTTT. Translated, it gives CSDRGDGWCPGELFF.

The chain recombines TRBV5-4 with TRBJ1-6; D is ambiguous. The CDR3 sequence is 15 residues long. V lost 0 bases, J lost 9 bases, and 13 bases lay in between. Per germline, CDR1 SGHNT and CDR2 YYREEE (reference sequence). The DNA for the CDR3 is TGTGCCAGCAGCTTGGGGCAGGTTGATTTTTCACCCCTCCACTTT. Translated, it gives CASSLGQVDFSPLHF.

For the CDR3, the DNA is TGTGCCAGTAGTTCAGGACAGGGAATTGGTTCACCCCTCCACTTT. This encodes CASSSGQGIGSPLHF. The rearrangement uses TRBV19 and TRBJ1-6, with 8 nucleotides matching TRBD1. Germline V gene data show CDR1 as LNHDA and CDR2 as SQIVND (reference sequence). Losses at the gene ends were 5 bases for V and 9 bases for J; bases not matched to a gene: 9. The CDR3 contains 15 residues.

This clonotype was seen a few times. DNA for the CDR3: TGCAGTGCTAGAGATCAGGCATCGGGGGGGCCCCAGCATTTT. Its protein is CSARDQASGGPQHF. The chain joins TRBV20-1 to TRBJ1-5, with a weak D call TRBD1 (5 bases). This CDR3 contains 14 residues. V was shortened by 0 bases and J by 9 bases, with 15 bases between the two germline ends. Germline CDR1 reads DFQATT; CDR2 reads SNEGSKA (reference sequence).

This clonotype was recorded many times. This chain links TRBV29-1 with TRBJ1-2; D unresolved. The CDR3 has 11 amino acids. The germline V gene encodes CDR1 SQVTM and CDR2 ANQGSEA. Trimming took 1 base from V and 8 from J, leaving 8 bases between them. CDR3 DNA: TGCAGCGTTGAAGTTACTAGGGGCTACACCTTC. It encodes CSVEVTRGYTF.

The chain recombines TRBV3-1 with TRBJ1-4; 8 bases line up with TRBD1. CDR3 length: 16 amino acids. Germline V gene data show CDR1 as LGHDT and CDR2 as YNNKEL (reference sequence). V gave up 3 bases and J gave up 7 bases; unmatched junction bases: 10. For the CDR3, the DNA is TGTGCCAGCAGCCACTCACCGACAGGGGCGAGTGAAAAACTGTTTTTT. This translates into CASSHSPTGASEKLFF.

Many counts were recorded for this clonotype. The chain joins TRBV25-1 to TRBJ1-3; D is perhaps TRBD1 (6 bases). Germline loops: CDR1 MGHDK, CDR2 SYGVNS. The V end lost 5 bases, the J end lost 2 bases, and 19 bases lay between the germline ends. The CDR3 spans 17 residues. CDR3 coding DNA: TGTGCCAGCAGTCCCCGATGGGGGCTAAGTACTGGAAACACCATATATTTT. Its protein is CASSPRWGLSTGNTIYF.

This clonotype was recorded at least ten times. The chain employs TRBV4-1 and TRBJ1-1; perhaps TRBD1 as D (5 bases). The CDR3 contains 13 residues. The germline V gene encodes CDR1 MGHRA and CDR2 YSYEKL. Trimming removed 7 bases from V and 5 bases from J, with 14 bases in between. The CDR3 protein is CASIGTHGTEAFF. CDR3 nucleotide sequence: TGCGCCAGCATCGGGACCCACGGAACTGAAGCTTTCTTT.

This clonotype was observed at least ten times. The CDR3 region has the DNA TGCAGTGCTAACGCACCGGCCGGACAGGGTATATACGAGCAGTACTTC. The encoded protein is CSANAPAGQGIYEQYF. This sequence joins TRBV20-1 and TRBJ2-7, with TRBD1 identical over 8 bases. Germline V gene data show CDR1 as DFQATT and CDR2 as SNEGSKA (reference sequence). Germline trimming cut 4 bases from V and 4 bases from J; bases unmatched to any gene: 15. The CDR3 runs 16 residues.

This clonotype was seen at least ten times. The CDR3 DNA sequence: TGCAGTGCTAGAGCTTTCGGGTGGGACACTGAAGCTTTCTTT. It translates to CSARAFGWDTEAFF. V usage is TRBV20-1 and J usage is TRBJ1-1; D remains unclear. In germline, CDR1 is DFQATT, CDR2 SNEGSKA (reference sequence). Trimming cost V 1 base and J 3 bases, with 12 bases left between them. The CDR3 loop spans 14 amino acids.

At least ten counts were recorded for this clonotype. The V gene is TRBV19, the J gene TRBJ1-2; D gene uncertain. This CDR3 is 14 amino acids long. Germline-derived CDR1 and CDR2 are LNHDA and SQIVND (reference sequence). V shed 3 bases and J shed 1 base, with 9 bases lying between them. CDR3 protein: CASSILYYNYGYTF. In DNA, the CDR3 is TGTGCCAGTAGTATCCTTTACTATAACTATGGCTACACCTTC.

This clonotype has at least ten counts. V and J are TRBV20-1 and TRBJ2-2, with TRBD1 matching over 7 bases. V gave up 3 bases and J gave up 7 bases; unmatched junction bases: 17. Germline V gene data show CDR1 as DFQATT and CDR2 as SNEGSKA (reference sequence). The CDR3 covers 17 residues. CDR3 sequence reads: CSARRESGGTKGGELFF. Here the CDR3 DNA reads TGCAGTGCTAGGAGGGAGTCAGGGGGAACGAAGGGCGGGGAGCTGTTTTTT.

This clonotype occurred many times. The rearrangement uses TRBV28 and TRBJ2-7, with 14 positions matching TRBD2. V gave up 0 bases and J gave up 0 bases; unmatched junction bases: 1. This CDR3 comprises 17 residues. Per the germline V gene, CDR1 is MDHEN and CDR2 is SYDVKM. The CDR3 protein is CASSLWGTSGSSYEQYF. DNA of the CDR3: TGTGCCAGCAGTTTATGGGGGACTAGCGGGAGCTCCTACGAGCAGTACTTC.

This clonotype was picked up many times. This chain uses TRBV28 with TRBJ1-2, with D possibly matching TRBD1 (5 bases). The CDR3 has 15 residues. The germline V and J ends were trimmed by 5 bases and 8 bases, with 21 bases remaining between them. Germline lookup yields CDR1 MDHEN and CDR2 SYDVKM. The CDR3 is CASSRPGRQGGGYTF. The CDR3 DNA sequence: TGTGCCAGCAGTCGGCCGGGACGCCAAGGAGGGGGCTACACCTTC.

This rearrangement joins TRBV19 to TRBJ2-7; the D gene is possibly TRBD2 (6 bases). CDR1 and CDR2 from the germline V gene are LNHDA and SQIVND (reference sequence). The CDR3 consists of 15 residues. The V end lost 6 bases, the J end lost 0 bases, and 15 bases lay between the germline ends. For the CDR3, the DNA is TGTGCCAGTAGCCTAATGGGGGGTAACTCCTACGAGCAGTACTTC. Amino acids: CASSLMGGNSYEQYF.